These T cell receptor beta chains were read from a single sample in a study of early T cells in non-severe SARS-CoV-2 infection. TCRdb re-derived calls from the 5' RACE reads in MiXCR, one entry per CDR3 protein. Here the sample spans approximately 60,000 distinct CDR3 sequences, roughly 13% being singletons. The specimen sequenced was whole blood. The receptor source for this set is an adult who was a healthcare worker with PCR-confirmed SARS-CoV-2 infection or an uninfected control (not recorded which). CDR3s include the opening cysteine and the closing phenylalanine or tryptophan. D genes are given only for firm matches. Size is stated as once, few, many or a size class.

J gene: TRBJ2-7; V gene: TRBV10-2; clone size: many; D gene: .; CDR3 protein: CASSEGPPLSYEQYF; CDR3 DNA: TGCGCCAGCAGTGAGGGACCACCTCTGTCTTACGAGCAGTACTTC
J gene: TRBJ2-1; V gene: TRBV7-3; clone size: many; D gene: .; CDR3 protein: CASSLTGFNEQFF; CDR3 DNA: TGTGCCAGCAGCTTAACAGGGTTCAATGAGCAGTTCTTC
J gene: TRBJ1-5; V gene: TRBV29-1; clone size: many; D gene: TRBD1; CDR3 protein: CSVTQGALDQPQHF; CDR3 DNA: TGCAGCGTTACACAGGGGGCCTTGGATCAGCCCCAGCATTTT
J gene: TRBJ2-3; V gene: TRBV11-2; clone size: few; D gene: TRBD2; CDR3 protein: CASSLDRREGRTDTQYF; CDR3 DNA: TGTGCCAGCAGCTTAGACAGGCGGGAGGGCCGCACAGATACGCAGTATTTT
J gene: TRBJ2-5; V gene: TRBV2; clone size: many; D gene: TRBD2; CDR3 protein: CTSKVGRGRHQETQYF; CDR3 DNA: TGTACCAGCAAGGTGGGGCGGGGGAGACACCAAGAGACCCAGTACTTC
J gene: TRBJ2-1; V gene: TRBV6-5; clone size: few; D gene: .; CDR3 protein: CASSYSEGVPYNEQFF; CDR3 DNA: TGTGCCAGCAGTTACTCTGAGGGGGTCCCCTACAATGAGCAGTTCTTC
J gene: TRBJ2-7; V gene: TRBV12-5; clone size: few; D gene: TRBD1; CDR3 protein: CASGPGTGVSYEQYF; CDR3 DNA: TGTGCTAGTGGTCCCGGGACAGGGGTGTCCTACGAGCAGTACTTC
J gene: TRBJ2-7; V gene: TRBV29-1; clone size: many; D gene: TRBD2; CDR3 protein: CSVVAGRGAYEQYF; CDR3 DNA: TGCAGCGTTGTGGCCGGGAGGGGGGCCTACGAGCAGTACTTC
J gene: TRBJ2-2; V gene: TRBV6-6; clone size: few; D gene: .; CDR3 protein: CASSYADLAGELFF; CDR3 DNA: TGTGCCAGCAGTTACGCGGACTTGGCCGGGGAGCTGTTTTTT
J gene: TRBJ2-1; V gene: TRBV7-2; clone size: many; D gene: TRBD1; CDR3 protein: CASSLTGAKQFF; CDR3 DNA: TGTGCCAGCAGCCTGACAGGGGCGAAACAGTTCTTC
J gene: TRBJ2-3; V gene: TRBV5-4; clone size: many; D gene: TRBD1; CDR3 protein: CASSSDGQGYTDTQYF; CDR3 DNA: TGTGCCAGCAGCTCGGATGGACAGGGATACACAGATACGCAGTATTTT
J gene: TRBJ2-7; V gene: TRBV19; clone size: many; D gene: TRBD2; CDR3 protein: CASKGPSGRVEVYEQYF; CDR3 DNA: TGTGCCAGTAAGGGCCCTAGCGGGAGGGTCGAGGTGTACGAGCAGTACTTC
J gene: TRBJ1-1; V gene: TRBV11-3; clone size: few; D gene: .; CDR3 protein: CASSLDVLRGRGTEAFF; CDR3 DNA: TGTGCCAGCAGCTTAGATGTTCTCAGGGGAAGGGGCACTGAAGCTTTCTTT